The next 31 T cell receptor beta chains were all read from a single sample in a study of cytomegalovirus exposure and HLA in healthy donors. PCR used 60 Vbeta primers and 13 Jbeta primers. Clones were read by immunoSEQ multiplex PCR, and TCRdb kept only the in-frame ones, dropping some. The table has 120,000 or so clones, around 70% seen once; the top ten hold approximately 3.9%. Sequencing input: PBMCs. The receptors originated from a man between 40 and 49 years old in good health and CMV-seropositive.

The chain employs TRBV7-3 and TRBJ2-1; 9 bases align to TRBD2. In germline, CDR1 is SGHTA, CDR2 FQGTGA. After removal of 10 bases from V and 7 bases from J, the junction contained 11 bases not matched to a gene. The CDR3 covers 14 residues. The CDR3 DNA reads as TGTGCCAACGCTTGGCGGGAGGGAAGTAATGAGCAGTTCTTC. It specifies CANAWREGSNEQFF.

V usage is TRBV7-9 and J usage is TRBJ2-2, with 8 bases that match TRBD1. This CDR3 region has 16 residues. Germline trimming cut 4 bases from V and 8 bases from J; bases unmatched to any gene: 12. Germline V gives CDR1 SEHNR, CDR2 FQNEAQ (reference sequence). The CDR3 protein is CASSSGQAGRVGELFF. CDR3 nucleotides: TGTGCCAGCAGCTCGGGACAGGCCGGGCGTGTGGGGGAGCTGTTTTTT.

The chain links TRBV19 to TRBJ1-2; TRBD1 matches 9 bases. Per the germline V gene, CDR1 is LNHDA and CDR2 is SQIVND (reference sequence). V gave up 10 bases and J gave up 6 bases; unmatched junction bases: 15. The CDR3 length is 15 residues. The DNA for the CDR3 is TGTGCCACCCAAAGCCCGAATGGACAGGGGAATGGCTACACCTTC. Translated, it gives CATQSPNGQGNGYTF. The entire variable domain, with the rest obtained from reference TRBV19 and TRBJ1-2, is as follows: DGGITQSPKYLFRKEGQNVTLSCEQNLNHDAMYWYRQDPGQGLRLIYYSQIVNDFQKGDIAEGYSVSREKKESFPLTVTSAQKNPTAFYLCATQSPNGQGNGYTFGSGTRLTVV.

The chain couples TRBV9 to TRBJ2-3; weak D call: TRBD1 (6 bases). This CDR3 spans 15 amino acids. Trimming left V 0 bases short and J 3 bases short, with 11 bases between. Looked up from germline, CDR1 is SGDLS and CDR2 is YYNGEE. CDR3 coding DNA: TGTGCCAGCAGCGTAGACGGGCAGGGGACAGATACGCAGTATTTT. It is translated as CASSVDGQGTDTQYF.

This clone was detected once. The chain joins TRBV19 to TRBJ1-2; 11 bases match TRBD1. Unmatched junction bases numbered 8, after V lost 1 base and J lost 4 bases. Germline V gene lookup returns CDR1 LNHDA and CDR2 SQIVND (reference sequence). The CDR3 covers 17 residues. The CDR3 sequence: CASSIGTGGGRGYGYTF. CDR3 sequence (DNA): TGTGCCAGTAGTATAGGGACAGGGGGCGGTCGGGGCTATGGCTACACCTTC.

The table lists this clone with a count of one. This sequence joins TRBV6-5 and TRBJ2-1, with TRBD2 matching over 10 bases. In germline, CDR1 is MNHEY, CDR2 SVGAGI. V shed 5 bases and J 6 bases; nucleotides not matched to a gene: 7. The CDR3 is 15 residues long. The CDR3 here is CASSRERGGRNEQFF. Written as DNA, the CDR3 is TGTGCCAGCAGTAGAGAGCGGGGGGGCCGCAATGAGCAGTTCTTC.

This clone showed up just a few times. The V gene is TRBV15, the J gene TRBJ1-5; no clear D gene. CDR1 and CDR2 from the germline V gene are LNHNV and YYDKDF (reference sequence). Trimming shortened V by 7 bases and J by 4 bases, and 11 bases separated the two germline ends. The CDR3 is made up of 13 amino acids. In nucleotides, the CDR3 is TGTGCCACCACACGCGGGGTAAATCAGCCCCAGCATTTT. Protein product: CATTRGVNQPQHF.

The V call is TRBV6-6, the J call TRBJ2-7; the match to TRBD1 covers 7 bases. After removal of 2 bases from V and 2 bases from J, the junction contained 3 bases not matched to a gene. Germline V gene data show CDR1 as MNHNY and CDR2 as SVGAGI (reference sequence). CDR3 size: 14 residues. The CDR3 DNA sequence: TGTGCCAGCAGTTACAGGGGGACAGCCTACGAGCAGTACTTC. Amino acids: CASSYRGTAYEQYF.

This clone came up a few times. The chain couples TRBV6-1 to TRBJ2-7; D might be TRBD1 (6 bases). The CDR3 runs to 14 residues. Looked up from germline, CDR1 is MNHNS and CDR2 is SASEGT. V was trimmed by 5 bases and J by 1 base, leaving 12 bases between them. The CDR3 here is CASSRQGPSYEQYF. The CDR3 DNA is TGTGCCAGCAGTAGGCAGGGGCCATCCTACGAGCAGTACTTC.

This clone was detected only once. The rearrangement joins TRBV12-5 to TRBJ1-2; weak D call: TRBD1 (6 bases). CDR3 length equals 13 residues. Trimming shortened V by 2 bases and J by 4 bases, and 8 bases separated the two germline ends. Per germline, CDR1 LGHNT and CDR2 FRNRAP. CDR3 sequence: CASGLTGSYGYTF. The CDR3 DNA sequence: TGTGCTAGTGGTTTGACAGGGAGCTATGGCTACACCTTC.

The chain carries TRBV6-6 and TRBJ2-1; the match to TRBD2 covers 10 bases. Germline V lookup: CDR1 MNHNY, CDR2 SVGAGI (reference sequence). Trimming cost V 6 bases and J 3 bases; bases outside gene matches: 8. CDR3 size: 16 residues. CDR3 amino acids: CASSWTSGTFYNEQFF. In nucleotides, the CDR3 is TGTGCCAGCAGCTGGACTAGCGGAACTTTCTACAATGAGCAGTTCTTC.

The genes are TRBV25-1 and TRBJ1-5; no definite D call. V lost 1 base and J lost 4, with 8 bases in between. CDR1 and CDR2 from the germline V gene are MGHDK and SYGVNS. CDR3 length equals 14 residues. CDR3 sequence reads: CASSESGENQPQHF. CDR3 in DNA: TGTGCCAGCAGTGAATCCGGGGAGAATCAGCCCCAGCATTTT. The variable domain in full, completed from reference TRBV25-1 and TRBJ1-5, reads EADIYQTPRYLVIGTGKKITLECSQTMGHDKMYWYQQDPGMELHLIHYSYGVNSTEKGDLSSESTVSRIRTEHFPLTLESARPSHTSQYLCASSESGENQPQHFGDGTRLSIL.

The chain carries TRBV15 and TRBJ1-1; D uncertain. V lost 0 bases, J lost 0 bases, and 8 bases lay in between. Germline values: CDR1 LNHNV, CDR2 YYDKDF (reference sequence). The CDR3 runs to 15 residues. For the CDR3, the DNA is TGTGCCACCAGCAGAGATCACTTGATGAACACTGAAGCTTTCTTT. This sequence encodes CATSRDHLMNTEAFF.

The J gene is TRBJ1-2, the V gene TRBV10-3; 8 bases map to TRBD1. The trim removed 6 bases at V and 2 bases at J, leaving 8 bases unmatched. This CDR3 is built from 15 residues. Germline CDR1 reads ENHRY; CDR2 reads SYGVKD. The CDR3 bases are TGTGCCATCAGCAATCCGACAGGGGAGAACTATGGCTACACCTTC. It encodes CAISNPTGENYGYTF.

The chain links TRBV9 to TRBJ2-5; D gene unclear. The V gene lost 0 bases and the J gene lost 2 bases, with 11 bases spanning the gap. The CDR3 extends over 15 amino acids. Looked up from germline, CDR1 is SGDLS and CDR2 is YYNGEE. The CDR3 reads CASSVDLATQETQYF. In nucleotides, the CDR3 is TGTGCCAGCAGCGTAGATCTCGCTACGCAAGAGACCCAGTACTTC.

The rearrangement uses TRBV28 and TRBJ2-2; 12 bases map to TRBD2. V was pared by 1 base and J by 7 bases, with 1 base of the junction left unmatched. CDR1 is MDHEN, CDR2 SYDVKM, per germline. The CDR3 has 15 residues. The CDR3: CASSLLTSGGGELFF. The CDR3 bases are TGTGCCAGCAGTTTATTGACTAGCGGGGGCGGGGAGCTGTTTTTT.

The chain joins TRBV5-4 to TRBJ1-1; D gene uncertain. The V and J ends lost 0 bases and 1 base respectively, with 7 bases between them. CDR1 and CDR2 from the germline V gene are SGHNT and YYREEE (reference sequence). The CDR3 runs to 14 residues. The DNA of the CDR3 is TGTGCCAGCAGCTTGGACAGTCAGAACACTGAAGCTTTCTTT. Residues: CASSLDSQNTEAFF. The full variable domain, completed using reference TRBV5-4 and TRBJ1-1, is ETGVTQSPTHLIKTRGQQVTLRCSSQSGHNTVSWYQQALGQGPQFIFQYYREEENGRGNFPPRFSGLQFPNYSSELNVNALELDDSALYLCASSLDSQNTEAFFGQGTRLTVV.

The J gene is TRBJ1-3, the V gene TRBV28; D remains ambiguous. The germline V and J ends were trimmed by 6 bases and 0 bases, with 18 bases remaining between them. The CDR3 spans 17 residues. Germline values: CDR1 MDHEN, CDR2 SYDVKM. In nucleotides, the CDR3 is TGTGCCAGCAGCCCCCCCCTAAGTCTGAGCTCTGGAAACACCATATATTTT. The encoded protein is CASSPPLSLSSGNTIYF.

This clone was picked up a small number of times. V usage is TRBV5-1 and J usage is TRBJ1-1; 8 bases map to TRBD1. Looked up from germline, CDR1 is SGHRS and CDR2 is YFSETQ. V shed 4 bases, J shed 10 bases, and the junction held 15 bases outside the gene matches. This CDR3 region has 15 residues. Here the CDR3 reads CASSSTGTGQRGAFF. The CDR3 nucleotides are TGCGCCAGCAGCAGTACCGGGACAGGCCAAAGGGGAGCTTTCTTT.

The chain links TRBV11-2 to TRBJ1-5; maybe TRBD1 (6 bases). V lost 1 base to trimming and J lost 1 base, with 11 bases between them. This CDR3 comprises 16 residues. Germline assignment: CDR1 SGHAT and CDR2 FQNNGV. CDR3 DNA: TGTGCCAGCAGCTTAGTGGGGGGGGGCAGCAATCAGCCCCAGCATTTT. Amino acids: CASSLVGGGSNQPQHF.

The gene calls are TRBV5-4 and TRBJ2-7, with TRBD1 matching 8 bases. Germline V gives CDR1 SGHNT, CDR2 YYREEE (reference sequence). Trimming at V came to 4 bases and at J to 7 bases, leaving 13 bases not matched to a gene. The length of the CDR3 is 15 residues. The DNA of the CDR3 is TGTGCCAGCAGCCTAAGACAGGGGACGAGGAGGGAGCAGTACTTC. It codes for CASSLRQGTRREQYF.

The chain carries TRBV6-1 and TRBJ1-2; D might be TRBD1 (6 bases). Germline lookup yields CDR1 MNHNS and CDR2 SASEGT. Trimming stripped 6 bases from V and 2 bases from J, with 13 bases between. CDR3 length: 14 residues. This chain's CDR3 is CASSRGVGNYGYTF. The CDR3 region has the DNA TGTGCCAGCAGCAGGGGCGTGGGGAACTATGGCTACACCTTC.

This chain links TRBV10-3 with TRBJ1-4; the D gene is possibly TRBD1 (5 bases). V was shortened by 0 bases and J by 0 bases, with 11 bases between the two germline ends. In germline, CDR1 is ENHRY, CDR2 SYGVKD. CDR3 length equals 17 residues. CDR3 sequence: CAISESAGLSTNEKLFF. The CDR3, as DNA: TGTGCCATCAGTGAGTCGGCAGGGTTATCAACTAATGAAAAACTGTTTTTT.

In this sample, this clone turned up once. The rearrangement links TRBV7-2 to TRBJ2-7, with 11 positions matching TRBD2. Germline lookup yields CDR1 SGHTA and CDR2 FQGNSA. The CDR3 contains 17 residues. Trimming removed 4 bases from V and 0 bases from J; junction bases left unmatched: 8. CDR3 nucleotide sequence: TGTGCCAGCAGCTACTTAGCGGGGGGGCCGGCCTCCTACGAGCAGTACTTC. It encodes CASSYLAGGPASYEQYF.

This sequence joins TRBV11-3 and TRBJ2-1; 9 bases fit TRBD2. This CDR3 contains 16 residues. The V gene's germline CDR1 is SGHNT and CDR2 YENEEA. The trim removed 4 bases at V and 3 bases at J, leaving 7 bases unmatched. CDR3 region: CASSSLSGGLYNEQFF. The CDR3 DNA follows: TGTGCCAGCAGCTCCCTTAGCGGGGGCCTCTACAATGAGCAGTTCTTC.

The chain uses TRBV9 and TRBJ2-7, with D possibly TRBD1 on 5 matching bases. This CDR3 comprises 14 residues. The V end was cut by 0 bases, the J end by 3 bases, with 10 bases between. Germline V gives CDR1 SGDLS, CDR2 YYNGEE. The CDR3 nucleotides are TGTGCCAGCAGCGTAGCTCCTCAGGGCTACGAGCAGTACTTC. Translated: CASSVAPQGYEQYF. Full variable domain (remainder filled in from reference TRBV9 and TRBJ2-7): DSGVTQTPKHLITATGQRVTLRCSPRSGDLSVYWYQQSLDQGLQFLIQYYNGEERAKGNILERFSAQQFPDLHSELNLSSLELGDSALYFCASSVAPQGYEQYFGPGTRLTVT.

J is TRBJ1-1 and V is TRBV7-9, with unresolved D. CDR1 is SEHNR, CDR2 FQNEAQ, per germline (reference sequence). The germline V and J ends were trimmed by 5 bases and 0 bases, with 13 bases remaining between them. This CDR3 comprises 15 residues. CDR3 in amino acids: CASSTNWLLNTEAFF. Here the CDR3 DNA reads TGTGCCAGCAGCACCAACTGGTTGTTGAACACTGAAGCTTTCTTT.

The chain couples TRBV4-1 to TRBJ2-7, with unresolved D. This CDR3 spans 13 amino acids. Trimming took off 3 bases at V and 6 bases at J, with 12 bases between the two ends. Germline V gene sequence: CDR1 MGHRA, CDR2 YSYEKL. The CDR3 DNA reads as TGCGCCAGCAGCCAGTCCCTGGTGGCCGAGCAGTACTTC. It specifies CASSQSLVAEQYF.

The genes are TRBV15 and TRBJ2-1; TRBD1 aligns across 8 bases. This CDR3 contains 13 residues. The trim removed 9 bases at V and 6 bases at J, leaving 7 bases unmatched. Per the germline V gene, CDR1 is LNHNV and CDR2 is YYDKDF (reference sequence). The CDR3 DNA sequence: TGTGCCACTAATTCCGGGACAGGCAATGAGCAGTTCTTC. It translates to CATNSGTGNEQFF.

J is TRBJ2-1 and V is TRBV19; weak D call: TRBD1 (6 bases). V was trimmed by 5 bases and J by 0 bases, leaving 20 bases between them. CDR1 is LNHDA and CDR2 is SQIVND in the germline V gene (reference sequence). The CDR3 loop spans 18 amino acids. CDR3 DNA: TGTGCCAGTAGTCCACCGCCTCAACAGGGACCCTCCTACAATGAGCAGTTCTTC. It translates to CASSPPPQQGPSYNEQFF.

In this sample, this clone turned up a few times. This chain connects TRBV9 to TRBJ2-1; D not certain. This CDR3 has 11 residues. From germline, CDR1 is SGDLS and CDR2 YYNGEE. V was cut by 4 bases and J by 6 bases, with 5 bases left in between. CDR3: CASSFLNEQFF. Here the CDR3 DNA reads TGTGCCAGCAGCTTCCTCAATGAGCAGTTCTTC.